The 31 T cell receptor beta chains presented below share a single source sample, sequenced in a study of blood T cell repertoires in COVID-19. The data were produced by immunoSEQ multiplex PCR, yet TCRdb's version contains in-frame clones alone and is incomplete. The profile shows 45,000 to 55,000 clones, under 90% of them singletons. What was sequenced was peripheral blood. These receptors were taken from a man aged 80 or over with COVID-19, enrolled during active disease.

The rearrangement links TRBV5-8 to TRBJ1-2; D is possibly TRBD1 (5 bases). The CDR3 has 14 amino acids. Germline V gene lookup returns CDR1 SGHTS and CDR2 YDEGEE. V was pared by 1 base and J by 4 bases, with 11 bases between. CDR3 in DNA: TGTGCCAGCAGCTTGTCAGGCGGGGCCTATGGCTACACCTTC. It specifies CASSLSGGAYGYTF. Full variable domain (remainder filled in from reference TRBV5-8 and TRBJ1-2): EAGVTQSPTHLIKTRGQQATLRCSPISGHTSVYWYQQALGLGLQFLLWYDEGEERNRGNFPPRFSGRQFPNYSSELNVNALELEDSALYLCASSLSGGAYGYTFGSGTRLTVV.

The chain links TRBV6-5 to TRBJ2-3, with 7 bases fitting TRBD1. CDR1 is MNHEY and CDR2 is SVGAGI in the germline V gene. V lost 8 bases, J lost 4 bases, and 3 bases stayed unmatched. The CDR3 spans 12 residues. CDR3 sequence (DNA): TGTGCCAGCGGGACAGCCCCAGATACGCAGTATTTT. This gives the protein CASGTAPDTQYF.

The chain links TRBV5-4 to TRBJ2-7, with 12 bases lining up with TRBD2. Germline values: CDR1 SGHNT, CDR2 YYREEE (reference sequence). The CDR3 is 16 residues long. The trim removed 4 bases at V and 3 bases at J, leaving 8 bases unmatched. CDR3 sequence (DNA): TGTGCCAGCAGCCGGTCTAGCGGGGGGGCAGACTACGAGCAGTACTTC. This gives the protein CASSRSSGGADYEQYF.

This chain connects TRBV4-1 to TRBJ1-1; TRBD1 matches at 7 bases. V lost 4 bases to trimming and J lost 5 bases; unmatched junction nucleotides: 10. This CDR3 region has 15 residues. From germline, CDR1 is MGHRA and CDR2 YSYEKL. CDR3 loop: CASSRPGGGDTEAFF. The CDR3 nucleotides read TGCGCCAGCAGCCGCCCAGGGGGTGGGGATACTGAAGCTTTCTTT.

This clone appeared once. The chain uses TRBV10-3 and TRBJ2-3; TRBD1 matches 8 bases. After removal of 6 bases from V and 0 bases from J, the junction contained 5 bases not matched to a gene. This CDR3 has 15 amino acids. Per the germline V gene, CDR1 is ENHRY and CDR2 is SYGVKD. The CDR3 here is CAIRRTGSSTDTQYF. CDR3 sequence (DNA): TGTGCCATCAGGAGGACAGGGTCTAGCACAGATACGCAGTATTTT.

The chain joins TRBV21-1 to TRBJ2-7; TRBD1, as called in the table, went unchecked against the DNA. TRBV21-1 is a listed pseudogene. This CDR3 comprises 12 residues. The CDR3 loop is CASFQDSYEQYV. Here the CDR3 DNA reads TGTGCCAGCTTCCAGGACAGCTACGAGCAGTACGTC.

The chain has TRBV6-5 and TRBJ1-1; D not resolved. V lost 5 bases to trimming and J lost 8 bases, with 9 bases between them. The CDR3 length is 11 residues. CDR1 and CDR2 from the germline V gene are MNHEY and SVGAGI. CDR3 DNA: TGTGCCAGCAGTCGGGGTCGCGAAGCTTTCTTT. As protein: CASSRGREAFF.

The chain uses TRBV7-9 and TRBJ1-5, with 9 nucleotides matching TRBD1. Per germline, CDR1 SEHNR and CDR2 FQNEAQ (reference sequence). With 5 bases clipped from V and 8 bases from J, the junction kept 7 bases outside the gene matches. The CDR3 consists of 14 residues. CDR3: CASSAQGAEEPQHF. Written as DNA, the CDR3 is TGTGCCAGCAGCGCACAGGGGGCGGAAGAGCCCCAGCATTTT.

CDR3 sequence: CASSVGGAADTQYF. In nucleotides, the CDR3 is TGTGCCAGCAGCGTCGGGGGGGCCGCAGATACGCAGTATTTT. The rearrangement uses TRBV7-2 and TRBJ2-3; the match to TRBD2 covers 8 bases. CDR1 and CDR2 (germline): SGHTA, FQGNSA. The CDR3 consists of 14 residues. Trimming removed 5 bases from V and 4 bases from J; junction bases left unmatched: 5.

This chain uses TRBV29-1 with TRBJ2-3; 7 nucleotides agree with TRBD1. Germline CDR1 SQVTM, CDR2 ANQGSEA. The CDR3 contains 13 residues. The V segment lost 7 bases and the J segment 1 base; nucleotides outside the gene matches: 5. CDR3 DNA: TGCAGCGAATTAACAGGGGGCACAGATACGCAGTATTTT. It is translated as CSELTGGTDTQYF.

This clone is labeled as medium-sized. This rearrangement joins TRBV5-1 to TRBJ1-6; 7 bases line up with TRBD1. This CDR3 has 16 amino acids. The V gene end was trimmed by 4 bases and the J gene end by 4 bases; junction bases not matched to a gene: 8. Germline values: CDR1 SGHRS, CDR2 YFSETQ. In DNA, the CDR3 is TGCGCCAGCAGCACGGAGACAGGGAATTATAATTCACCCCTCCACTTT. Translated, it gives CASSTETGNYNSPLHF.

The chain employs TRBV5-4 and TRBJ1-4; TRBD1 might be the D (5 bases). Germline assignment: CDR1 SGHNT and CDR2 YYREEE (reference sequence). Trimming removed 6 bases at V and 7 bases at J, with 19 bases between. This CDR3 contains 15 residues. CDR3 sequence (DNA): TGTGCCAGCAACCCGGGACTCAGAGGGTTTGAAAAACTGTTTTTT. Encoded protein: CASNPGLRGFEKLFF. The full variable domain, completed using reference TRBV5-4 and TRBJ1-4, is ETGVTQSPTHLIKTRGQQVTLRCSSQSGHNTVSWYQQALGQGPQFIFQYYREEENGRGNFPPRFSGLQFPNYSSELNVNALELDDSALYLCASNPGLRGFEKLFFGSGTQLSVL.

The chain carries TRBV21-1 and TRBJ2-7; TRBD1 is taken as the D call from the table, unchecked against the DNA. TRBV21-1 counts as a pseudogene. The CDR3 contains 14 residues. CDR3 residues: CAREIRDRGHEQYF. CDR3 DNA: TGTGCCAGGGAGATCCGGGACAGGGGGCACGAGCAGTACTTC.

The chain uses TRBV3-1 (or the pseudogene TRBV3-2) and TRBJ1-2; tentative D call: TRBD1 (5 bases). CDR1 and CDR2 from the germline V gene are LGHDT and YNNKEL (reference sequence). The CDR3 length is 12 residues. The ends were cut back, 0 bases at V and 7 bases at J, with 6 bases in the middle. CDR3 nucleotides: TGTGCCAGCAGCCAAGATAGGGGTGGCTACACCTTC. Its protein product is CASSQDRGGYTF.

This clone came up a few times. CDR3 sequence (DNA): TGCAGTGCTAGTGACGGACTCCCCCTCCACTTT. Translated: CSASDGLPLHF. This rearrangement joins TRBV20-1 to TRBJ1-6, with D unclear. Germline CDR1 is DFQATT and CDR2 is SNEGSKA (reference sequence). V was trimmed by 3 bases and J by 13 bases, leaving 10 bases between them. The CDR3 is 11 amino acids.

V is TRBV6-5 and J is TRBJ2-5; no clear D. The germline V gene has CDR1 MNHEY and CDR2 SVGAGI. With 7 bases removed from V and 5 bases from J, the gap between germline ends came to 8 bases. There are 11 residues in the CDR3. The chain's CDR3 is CASNSVETQYF. As DNA, the CDR3 is TGTGCCAGCAATTCAGTGGAGACCCAGTACTTC.

This chain links TRBV5-4 with TRBJ1-4; 7 nucleotides agree with TRBD1. Losses at the gene ends were 4 bases for V and 6 bases for J; bases not matched to a gene: 9. The CDR3 is 15 amino acids. CDR1 and CDR2 (germline): SGHNT, YYREEE (reference sequence). CDR3 protein: CASSLVTGMDEKLFF. The DNA for the CDR3 is TGTGCCAGCAGCCTAGTGACAGGGATGGATGAAAAACTGTTTTTT.

The gene calls are TRBV7-9 and TRBJ1-4, with TRBD1 matching 7 bases. V dropped 5 bases and J dropped 6; count of bases not matched to a gene: 9. This CDR3 region has 15 residues. Germline lookup yields CDR1 SEHNR and CDR2 FQNEAQ (reference sequence). The CDR3 nucleotides read TGTGCCAGCAGCCGACCGACAGGGATTGATGAAAAACTGTTTTTT. Encoded protein: CASSRPTGIDEKLFF.

This rearrangement joins TRBV6-6 to TRBJ2-3; 13 nucleotides agree with TRBD2. The CDR3 runs to 19 residues. V shed 5 bases and J 4 bases; nucleotides not matched to a gene: 15. Germline assignment: CDR1 MNHNY and CDR2 SVGAGI (reference sequence). Written as DNA, the CDR3 is TGTGCCAGCAGTCCGGGCCCCCTACTAGCGGGGGGGCCGGCAGATACGCAGTATTTT. Translation: CASSPGPLLAGGPADTQYF.

V is TRBV9 and J is TRBJ2-5; perhaps TRBD2 as D (6 bases). The CDR3 is 15 residues long. Germline assignment: CDR1 SGDLS and CDR2 YYNGEE. The V end lost 4 bases, the J end lost 5 bases, and 18 bases lay between the germline ends. Here the CDR3 DNA reads TGTGCCAGCAGCCCCCCTTTCGGGGGACGGGAGACCCAGTACTTC. Its protein product is CASSPPFGGRETQYF.

The chain has TRBV5-1 and TRBJ2-1; tentative D call: TRBD1 (5 bases). Trimming removed 0 bases from V and 5 bases from J, with 9 bases in between. Germline CDR1 and CDR2: SGHRS and YFSETQ. There are 14 residues in the CDR3. CDR3 nucleotide sequence: TGCGCCAGCAGCTTGGGACAGCCTAACAATGAGCAGTTCTTC. This codes for CASSLGQPNNEQFF. The full variable domain, completed using reference TRBV5-1 and TRBJ2-1, is KAGVTQTPRYLIKTRGQQVTLSCSPISGHRSVSWYQQTPGQGLQFLFEYFSETQRNKGNFPGRFSGRQFSNSRSEMNVSTLELGDSALYLCASSLGQPNNEQFFGPGTRLTVL.

This clone has only a few counts. The sample holds other DNA sequences that translate to the same CDR3. This chain links TRBV11-2 with TRBJ2-5; D remains ambiguous. From germline, CDR1 is SGHAT and CDR2 FQNNGV. The CDR3 has 11 residues. V dropped 4 bases and J dropped 5 bases, with 5 bases sitting between them. The CDR3 DNA sequence: TGTGCCAGCAGCTCGCGTGAGACCCAGTACTTC. Residues: CASSSRETQYF.

This rearrangement joins TRBV24-1 to TRBJ1-4; 7 positions match TRBD1. The CDR3 has 15 residues. J lost 3 bases, V lost 2 bases, and 2 bases had no gene match. The V gene's germline CDR1 is KGHDR and CDR2 SFDVKD. Here the CDR3 reads CATSDSGTANEKLFF. DNA of the CDR3: TGTGCCACCAGTGATTCCGGGACAGCTAATGAAAAACTGTTTTTT.

The genes are TRBV18 and TRBJ1-1, with 7 bases fitting TRBD1. V lost 3 bases, J lost 5 bases, and 3 bases stayed unmatched. In germline, CDR1 is KGHSH, CDR2 LQKENI. The CDR3 extends over 13 amino acids. As DNA, the CDR3 is TGTGCCAGCTCACCGACACAGGGGACTGAAGCTTTCTTT. It codes for CASSPTQGTEAFF.

The chain links TRBV6-5 to TRBJ1-3; perhaps TRBD1 as D (6 bases). The germline V and J ends were trimmed by 6 bases and 0 bases, with 12 bases remaining between them. The germline V gene encodes CDR1 MNHEY and CDR2 SVGAGI. The CDR3 is made up of 15 amino acids. This CDR3 is CASRSTGNSGNTIYF. The CDR3 nucleotides read TGTGCCAGCAGGTCCACAGGGAACTCTGGAAACACCATATATTTT.

V usage is TRBV4-3 and J usage is TRBJ1-5; D call uncertain. Deletions cut 4 bases from V and 2 bases from J, with 12 bases between. The CDR3 sequence is 15 residues long. The germline CDR1 and CDR2 sequences are LGHNA and YSLEER. The CDR3 DNA follows: TGCGCCAGCAGCCCCAACTCGGTAGGCAATCAGCCCCAGCATTTT. Amino acid sequence: CASSPNSVGNQPQHF.

The chain is built from TRBV6-2 or TRBV6-3 and TRBJ2-7, with 7 bases identical to TRBD1. Trimming at V came to 0 bases and at J to 0 bases, leaving 2 bases not matched to a gene. The CDR3 has 15 residues. Germline V gene sequence: CDR1 MNHEY, CDR2 SVGEGT. The CDR3: CASSYSGTVSYEQYV. The CDR3 bases are TGTGCCAGCAGTTACTCCGGGACAGTCTCCTACGAGCAGTACGTC.

The V call is TRBV29-1, the J call TRBJ1-2, with 7 nucleotides matching TRBD1. Per the germline V gene, CDR1 is SQVTM and CDR2 is ANQGSEA. The CDR3 has 13 residues. Germline trimming cut 7 bases from V and 8 bases from J; bases unmatched to any gene: 13. Here the CDR3 DNA reads TGCAGCGCCGGCACCCGGACAGGAAGGGGCTACACCTTC. Protein product: CSAGTRTGRGYTF. The complete variable domain, with remaining parts taken from reference TRBV29-1 and TRBJ1-2, reads SAVISQKPSRDICQRGTSLTIQCQVDSQVTMMFWYRQQPGQSLTLIATANQGSEATYESGFVIDKFPISRPNLTFSTLTVSNMSPEDSSIYLCSAGTRTGRGYTFGSGTRLTVV.

This chain's CDR3 is CASSFPSDEKLFF. In nucleotides, the CDR3 is TGTGCCAGCAGTTTCCCCTCGGATGAAAAACTGTTTTTT. The chain employs TRBV12-3 or TRBV12-4 and TRBJ1-4; D remains unclear. The CDR3 length is 13 residues. Trimming stripped 3 bases from V and 6 bases from J, with 8 bases between.

The chain employs TRBV5-1 and TRBJ2-5, with a possible D match to TRBD2 (6 bases). Trimming removed 4 bases at V and 1 base at J, with 14 bases between. Germline CDR1 SGHRS, CDR2 YFSETQ. This CDR3 is 15 amino acids long. DNA of the CDR3: TGCGCCAGCAGCATTGTGGGCGGGACCCAAGAGACCCAGTACTTC. This sequence encodes CASSIVGGTQETQYF.

V is TRBV5-4 and J is TRBJ2-1, with TRBD2 matching over 9 bases. The germline CDR1 and CDR2 sequences are SGHNT and YYREEE (reference sequence). The CDR3 has 14 residues. Trimming took 7 bases from V and 4 from J; bases not matched to a gene: 6. The CDR3 protein is CASAERGVYNEQFF. CDR3 bases: TGTGCCAGCGCAGAGCGGGGGGTTTACAATGAGCAGTTCTTC. The complete variable domain, with remaining parts taken from reference TRBV5-4 and TRBJ2-1, reads ETGVTQSPTHLIKTRGQQVTLRCSSQSGHNTVSWYQQALGQGPQFIFQYYREEENGRGNFPPRFSGLQFPNYSSELNVNALELDDSALYLCASAERGVYNEQFFGPGTRLTVL.